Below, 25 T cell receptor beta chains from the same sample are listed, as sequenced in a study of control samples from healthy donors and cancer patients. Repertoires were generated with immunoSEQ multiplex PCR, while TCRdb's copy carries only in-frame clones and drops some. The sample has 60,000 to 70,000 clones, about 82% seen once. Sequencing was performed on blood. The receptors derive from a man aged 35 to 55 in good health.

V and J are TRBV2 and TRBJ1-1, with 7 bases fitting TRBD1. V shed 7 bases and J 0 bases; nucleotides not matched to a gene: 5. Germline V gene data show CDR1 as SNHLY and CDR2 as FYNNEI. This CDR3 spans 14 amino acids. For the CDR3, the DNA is TGTGCCAGCAACCGGGACAGTCTGAACACTGAAGCTTTCTTT. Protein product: CASNRDSLNTEAFF. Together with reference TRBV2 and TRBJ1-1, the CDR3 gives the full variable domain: EPEVTQTPSHQVTQMGQEVILRCVPISNHLYFYWYRQILGQKVEFLVSFYNNEISEKSEIFDDQFSVERPDGSNFTLKIRSTKLEDSAMYFCASNRDSLNTEAFFGQGTRLTVV.

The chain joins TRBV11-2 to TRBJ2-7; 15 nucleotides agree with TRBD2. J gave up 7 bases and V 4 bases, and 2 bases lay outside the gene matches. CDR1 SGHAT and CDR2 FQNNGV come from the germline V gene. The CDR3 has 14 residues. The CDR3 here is CASSYGTSGREQYF. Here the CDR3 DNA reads TGTGCCAGCAGCTATGGGACTAGCGGGAGGGAGCAGTACTTC.

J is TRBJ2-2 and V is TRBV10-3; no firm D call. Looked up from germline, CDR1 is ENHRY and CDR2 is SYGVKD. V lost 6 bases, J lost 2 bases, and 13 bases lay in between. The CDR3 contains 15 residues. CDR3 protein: CAISDRMINTGELFF. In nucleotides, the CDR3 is TGTGCCATCAGCGACCGAATGATTAACACCGGGGAGCTGTTTTTT.

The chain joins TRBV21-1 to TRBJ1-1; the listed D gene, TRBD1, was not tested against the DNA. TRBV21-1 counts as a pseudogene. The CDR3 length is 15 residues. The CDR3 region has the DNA TGTGCCAGCAGCCTTCCCAGGGCCTTGAACACTGAAGCTTTCTTT. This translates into CASSLPRALNTEAFF.

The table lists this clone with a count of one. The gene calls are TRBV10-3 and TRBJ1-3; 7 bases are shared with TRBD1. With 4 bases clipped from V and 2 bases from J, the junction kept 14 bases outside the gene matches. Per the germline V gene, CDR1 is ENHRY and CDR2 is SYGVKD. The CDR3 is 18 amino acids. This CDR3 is CAISGFGQVLIPGNTIYF. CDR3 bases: TGTGCCATCAGTGGGTTTGGACAGGTGCTCATCCCTGGAAACACCATATATTTT.

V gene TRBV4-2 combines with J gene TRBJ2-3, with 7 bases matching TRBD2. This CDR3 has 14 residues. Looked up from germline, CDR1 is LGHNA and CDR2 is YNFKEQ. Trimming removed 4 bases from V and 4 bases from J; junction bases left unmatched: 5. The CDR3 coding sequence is TGTGCCAGCAGCCTCGGACTAGATCCAGATACGCAGTATTTT. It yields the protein CASSLGLDPDTQYF.

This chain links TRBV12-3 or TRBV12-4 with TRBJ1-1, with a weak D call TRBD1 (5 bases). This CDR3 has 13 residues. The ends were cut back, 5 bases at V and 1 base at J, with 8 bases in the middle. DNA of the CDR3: TGTGCCAGCAGTATAGGACAGAACACTGAAGCTTTCTTT. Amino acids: CASSIGQNTEAFF.

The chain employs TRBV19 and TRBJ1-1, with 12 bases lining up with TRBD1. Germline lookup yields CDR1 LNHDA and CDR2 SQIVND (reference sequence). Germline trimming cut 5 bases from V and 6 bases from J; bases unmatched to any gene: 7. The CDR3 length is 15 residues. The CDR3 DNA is TGTGCCAGTAGTGTCGGGACAGGGGGCTGGGCTGAAGCTTTCTTT. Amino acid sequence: CASSVGTGGWAEAFF.

This chain's CDR3 is CASSPGATGRDEKLFF. DNA of the CDR3: TGTGCCAGCAGCCCAGGGGCGACAGGGAGGGATGAAAAACTGTTTTTT. V gene TRBV7-2 combines with J gene TRBJ1-4; 7 bases fit TRBD1. Trimming cost V 5 bases and J 6 bases; bases outside gene matches: 12. Germline lookup yields CDR1 SGHTA and CDR2 FQGNSA. The CDR3 is made up of 16 amino acids.

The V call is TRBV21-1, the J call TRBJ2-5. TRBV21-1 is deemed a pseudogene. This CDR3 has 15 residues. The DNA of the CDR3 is TGTGCCAGCAGCAAAGAAATAGGTACCCAAGAGACCCAGTACTTC. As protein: CASSKEIGTQETQYF.

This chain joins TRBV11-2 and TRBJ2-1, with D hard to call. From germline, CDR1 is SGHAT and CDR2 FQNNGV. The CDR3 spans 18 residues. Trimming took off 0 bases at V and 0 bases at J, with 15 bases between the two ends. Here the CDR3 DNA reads TGTGCCAGCAGCTTAGATTGGACGGAGCCTAGCTCCTACAATGAGCAGTTCTTC. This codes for CASSLDWTEPSSYNEQFF.

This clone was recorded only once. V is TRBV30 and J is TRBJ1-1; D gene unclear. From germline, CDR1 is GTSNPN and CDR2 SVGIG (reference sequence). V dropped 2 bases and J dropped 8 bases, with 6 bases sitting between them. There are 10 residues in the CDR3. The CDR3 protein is CAWSSVEAFF. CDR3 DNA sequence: TGTGCCTGGAGTTCTGTCGAAGCTTTCTTT.

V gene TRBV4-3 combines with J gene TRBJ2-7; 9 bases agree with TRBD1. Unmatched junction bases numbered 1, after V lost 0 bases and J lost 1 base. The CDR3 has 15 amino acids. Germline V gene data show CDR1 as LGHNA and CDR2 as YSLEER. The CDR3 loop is CASSQDGTGSYEQYF. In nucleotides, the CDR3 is TGCGCCAGCAGCCAAGATGGGACAGGGTCCTACGAGCAGTACTTC.

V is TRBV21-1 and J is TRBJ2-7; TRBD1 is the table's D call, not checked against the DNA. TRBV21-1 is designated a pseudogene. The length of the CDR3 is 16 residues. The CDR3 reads CASSKELGQGTHEQYF. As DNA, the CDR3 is TGTGCCAGCAGCAAAGAATTGGGACAGGGAACCCACGAGCAGTACTTC.

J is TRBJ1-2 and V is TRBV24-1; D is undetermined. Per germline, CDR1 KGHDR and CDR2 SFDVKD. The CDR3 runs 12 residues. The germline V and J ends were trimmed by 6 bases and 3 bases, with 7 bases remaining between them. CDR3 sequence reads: CATSPSYYGYTF. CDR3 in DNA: TGTGCCACCAGTCCCAGTTACTATGGCTACACCTTC.

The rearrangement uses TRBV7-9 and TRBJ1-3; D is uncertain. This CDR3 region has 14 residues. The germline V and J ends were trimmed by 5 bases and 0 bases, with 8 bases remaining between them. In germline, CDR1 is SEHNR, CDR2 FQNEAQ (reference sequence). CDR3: CASSPDISGNTIYF. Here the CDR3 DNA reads TGTGCCAGCAGCCCAGACATCTCTGGAAACACCATATATTTT.

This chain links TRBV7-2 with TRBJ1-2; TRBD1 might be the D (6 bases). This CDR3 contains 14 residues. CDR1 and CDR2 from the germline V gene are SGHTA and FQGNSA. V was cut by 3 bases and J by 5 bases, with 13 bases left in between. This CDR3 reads CASSFYRDIYGYTF. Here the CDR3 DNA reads TGTGCCAGCAGCTTTTACAGGGACATTTATGGCTACACCTTC.

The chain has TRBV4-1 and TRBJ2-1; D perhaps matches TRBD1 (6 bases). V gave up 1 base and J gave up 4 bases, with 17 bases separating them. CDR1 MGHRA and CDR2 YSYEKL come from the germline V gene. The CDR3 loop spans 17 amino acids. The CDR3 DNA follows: TGCGCCAGCAGCCAAGGAACGACAGGAAAGATTTACAATGAGCAGTTCTTC. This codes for CASSQGTTGKIYNEQFF.

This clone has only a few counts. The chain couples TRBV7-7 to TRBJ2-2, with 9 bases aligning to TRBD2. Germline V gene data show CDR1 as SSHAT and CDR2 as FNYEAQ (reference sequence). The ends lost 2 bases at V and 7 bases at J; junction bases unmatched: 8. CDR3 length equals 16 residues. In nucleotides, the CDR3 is TGTGCCAGCAGCTTATCCGGGACTAGCATAATCGGGGAGCTGTTTTTT. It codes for CASSLSGTSIIGELFF.

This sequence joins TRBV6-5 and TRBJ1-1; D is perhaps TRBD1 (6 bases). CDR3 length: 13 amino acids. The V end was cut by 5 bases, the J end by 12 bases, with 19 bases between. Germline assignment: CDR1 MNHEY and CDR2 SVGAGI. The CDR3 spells CASSRTDPKKTFF. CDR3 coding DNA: TGTGCCAGCAGTAGGACAGACCCAAAGAAAACTTTCTTT.

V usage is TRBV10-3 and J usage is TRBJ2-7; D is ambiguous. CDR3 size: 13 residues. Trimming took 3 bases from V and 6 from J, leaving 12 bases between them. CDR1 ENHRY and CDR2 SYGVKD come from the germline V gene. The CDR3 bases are TGTGCCATCAGTGAAGACCCTAGGGCCGAGCAGTACTTC. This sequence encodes CAISEDPRAEQYF.

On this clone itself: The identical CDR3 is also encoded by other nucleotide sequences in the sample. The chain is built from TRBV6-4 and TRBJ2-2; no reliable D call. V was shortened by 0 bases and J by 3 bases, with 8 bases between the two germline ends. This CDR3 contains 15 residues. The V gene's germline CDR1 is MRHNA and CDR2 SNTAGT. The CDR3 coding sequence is TGTGCCAGCAGTGACTCGAGAGAGGACACCGGGGAGCTGTTTTTT. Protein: CASSDSREDTGELFF.

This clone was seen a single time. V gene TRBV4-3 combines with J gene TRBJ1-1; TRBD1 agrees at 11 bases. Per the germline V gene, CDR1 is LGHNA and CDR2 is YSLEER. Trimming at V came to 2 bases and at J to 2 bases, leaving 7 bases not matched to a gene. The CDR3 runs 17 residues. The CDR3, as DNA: TGCGCCAGCAGCCAACACGGGACAGGGGGTCCCAACACTGAAGCTTTCTTT. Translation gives CASSQHGTGGPNTEAFF.

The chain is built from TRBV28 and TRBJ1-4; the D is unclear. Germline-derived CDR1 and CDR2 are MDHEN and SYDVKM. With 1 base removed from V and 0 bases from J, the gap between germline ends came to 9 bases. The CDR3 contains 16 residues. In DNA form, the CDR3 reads TGTGCCAGCAGTTTATTCATCCAGTCAACTAATGAAAAACTGTTTTTT. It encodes CASSLFIQSTNEKLFF.

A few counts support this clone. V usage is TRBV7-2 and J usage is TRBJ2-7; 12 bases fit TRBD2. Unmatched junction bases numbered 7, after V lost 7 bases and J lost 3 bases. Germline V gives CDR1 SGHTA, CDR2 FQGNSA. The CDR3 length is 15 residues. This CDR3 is CASTYTSGGFYEQYF. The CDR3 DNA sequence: TGTGCCAGCACCTATACTAGCGGGGGGTTCTACGAGCAGTACTTC. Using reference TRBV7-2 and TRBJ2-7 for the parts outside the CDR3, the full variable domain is GAGVSQSPSNKVTEKGKDVELRCDPISGHTALYWYRQSLGQGLEFLIYFQGNSAPDKSGLPSDRFSAERTGGSVSTLTIQRTQQEDSAVYLCASTYTSGGFYEQYFGPGTRLTVT.